This T cell receptor beta chain was sequenced in a study of PD-1 blockade in classical Hodgkin lymphoma (dated by TCRdb to the early 2020s). With respect to the entire study: The study used TCR beta sequencing and CyTOF to define a peripheral blood immune signature of response to PD-1 blockade in classical Hodgkin lymphoma.

Genomic DNA was isolated using the Qiagen DNeasy kit from unsorted PBMCs as well as from negatively selected CD4+ and CD8+ fractions. TCR beta CDR3 regions were amplified by immunoSEQ multiplex PCR using primers annealing to V and J segments. A synthetic immune receptor repertoire was used to minimize amplification bias, and remaining bias was computationally removed after sequencing. Per the authors' processing: Custom Python scripts were used to quantify repertoire diversity as the Shannon entropy index. The unsorted, CD4+ and CD8+ repertoires were each analyzed separately, with the exception of combined analyses, where CD4+ and CD8+ sequences were merged in silico. The table was pulled from immuneACCESS by TCRdb, which kept in-frame rearrangements only. Such tables lose some clones; where checked, under half of the loss comes from unresolved V genes, and the rest has no known cause. V, J and clone size were drawn from that table, and D and trimming were deduced from the DNA. This sample lists roughly 32,000 clones; around 94% were detected once. The ten largest clones add up to around 2.5% of the sample.

Of note for this clone: Its antigen remains unidentified. No qualities accompany the bases; no much larger clone lies one base away.

Taken from the germline V gene, the CDR1 and CDR2 loops are SGHTA and FQGNSA. Ends trimmed: V by 3 bases, J by 3 bases; bases unmatched to a gene: 4. There are 15 amino acids in the CDR3, from cysteine to phenylalanine inclusive. Only the CDR3 part of the read is kept: 45 bases, read in frame from the first base. Points the paper makes about the study in general: Baseline TCR diversity was reported to be lower in newly diagnosed patients than in healthy donors, and even lower in relapsed/refractory patients. Only a single clinical trial cohort was studied, and what caused the repertoire differences, possibly disease activity or prior therapy, remained undefined.

According to the study, the label for this sample's time point signals: newly diagnosed, previously untreated cHL patient sample. As a comparison group for the relapsed/refractory trial patients, PBMCs were sequenced from patients with newly diagnosed, previously untreated classical Hodgkin lymphoma. Peripheral blood was collected in 8 mL Vacutainer Cell Preparation Tubes, from which PBMCs were isolated by centrifugation and then cryopreserved. This TCR came from a human donor with classical Hodgkin lymphoma. Here the chain combines TRBV7-2 and TRBJ2-7; 11 central nucleotides agree with TRBD1. The specimen sequenced was peripheral blood mononuclear cells (PBMCs). The DNA reads as follows: TGTGCCAGCAGCTTTGGGACAGGGGGAAACTACGAGCAGTACTTC. Translated, this is CASSFGTGGNYEQYF.